The 30 T cell receptor beta chains given below trace back to one sample, sequenced in a study of response to subunit inactivated influenza vaccine. MiXCR was run by TCRdb on the RT-PCR reads, yielding one entry per CDR3 protein. The sample carries 500,000 to 750,000 distinct CDR3 sequences, around 13% recorded once. The sample was PBMCs from blood, taken about 13 days after vaccination. These receptors all stem from a man aged 50-59 years who received an inactivated influenza vaccine.

The chain couples TRBV6-5 to TRBJ2-7; 12 bases fit TRBD2. Germline values: CDR1 MNHEY, CDR2 SVGAGI. The CDR3 consists of 16 residues. J was trimmed by 6 bases and V by 2 bases; bases with no gene match: 8. CDR3 DNA sequence: TGTGCCAGCAGTTACCCTCCTAGCGGGGGGGCTTCCGAGCAGTACTTC. It yields the protein CASSYPPSGGASEQYF.

In its sample, this clonotype was seen many times. The CDR3 protein is CSVEDWTEETQYF. The CDR3 DNA sequence: TGCAGCGTTGAAGATTGGACGGAAGAGACCCAGTACTTC. This chain connects TRBV29-1 to TRBJ2-5; the D is unclear. Germline V lookup: CDR1 SQVTM, CDR2 ANQGSEA. V was cut by 0 bases and J by 3 bases, with 8 bases left in between. The CDR3 contains 13 residues.

This clonotype turned up a few times. This sequence joins TRBV11-1 and TRBJ2-1, with 11 nucleotides matching TRBD2. From germline, CDR1 is SGHAT and CDR2 FQDESV (reference sequence). V lost 4 bases to trimming and J lost 0 bases; unmatched junction nucleotides: 8. The CDR3 sequence is 18 residues long. The chain's CDR3 is CASSSGTSGPYSYNEQFF. Written as DNA, the CDR3 is TGTGCCAGCAGCTCCGGGACTAGCGGCCCGTACTCCTACAATGAGCAGTTCTTC.

This clonotype has just one count. The rearrangement joins TRBV7-2 to TRBJ2-7, with TRBD1 matching 8 bases. Trimming removed 5 bases from V and 3 bases from J; junction bases left unmatched: 6. CDR1 and CDR2 from the germline V gene are SGHTA and FQGNSA. The CDR3 extends over 14 amino acids. The CDR3 loop is CASSQRQGIYEQYF. CDR3 nucleotides: TGTGCCAGCAGCCAAAGACAGGGGATCTACGAGCAGTACTTC. The entire variable domain, with the rest obtained from reference TRBV7-2 and TRBJ2-7, is as follows: GAGVSQSPSNKVTEKGKDVELRCDPISGHTALYWYRQSLGQGLEFLIYFQGNSAPDKSGLPSDRFSAERTGGSVSTLTIQRTQQEDSAVYLCASSQRQGIYEQYFGPGTRLTVT.

The gene calls are TRBV4-1 and TRBJ2-5; D remains ambiguous. V was clipped by 4 bases and J by 0 bases, with 9 bases between them. This CDR3 comprises 14 residues. The germline CDR1 and CDR2 sequences are MGHRA and YSYEKL. The CDR3 region is CASSPSRDQETQYF. The DNA of the CDR3 is TGCGCCAGCAGCCCAAGTAGAGACCAAGAGACCCAGTACTTC.

The rearrangement joins TRBV5-1 to TRBJ2-4; TRBD1 matches 8 bases. Germline V gene sequence: CDR1 SGHRS, CDR2 YFSETQ. Trimming removed 5 bases from V and 1 base from J; junction bases left unmatched: 2. The CDR3 is 14 amino acids. The CDR3 sequence: CASSTGGAKNIQYF. In nucleotides, the CDR3 is TGCGCCAGCAGTACAGGGGGGGCCAAAAACATTCAGTACTTC.

The chain joins TRBV3-1 to TRBJ2-2, with no clear D. CDR1 and CDR2 from the germline V gene are LGHDT and YNNKEL (reference sequence). Trimming pared 2 bases from V and 5 bases from J, leaving 12 bases between. This CDR3 has 15 amino acids. The CDR3 DNA reads TGTGCCAGCAGCCAACGGCTCCAAGAGACCGGGGAGCTGTTTTTT. The encoded protein is CASSQRLQETGELFF.

This clonotype has a handful of counts. The V call is TRBV10-3, the J call TRBJ2-1; the D is unclear. Germline values: CDR1 ENHRY, CDR2 SYGVKD. CDR3 length: 13 residues. Trimming removed 1 base from V and 6 bases from J, with 7 bases in between. The CDR3 DNA sequence: TGTGCCATCAGTGAGTACGGACCCAATGAGCAGTTCTTC. Its protein product is CAISEYGPNEQFF.

CDR3 nucleotide sequence: TGCGCCAGCAGCCAAGTTCGTGGGCCTCCCCAAGAGACCCAGTACTTC. Translation: CASSQVRGPPQETQYF. This chain links TRBV4-1 with TRBJ2-5, with D unresolved. Trimming stripped 1 base from V and 1 base from J, with 13 bases between. The CDR3 consists of 16 residues. Per the germline V gene, CDR1 is MGHRA and CDR2 is YSYEKL.

This clonotype was picked up a small number of times. The chain carries TRBV6-1 and TRBJ2-7; 7 bases align to TRBD2. The CDR3 totals 13 residues. Looked up from germline, CDR1 is MNHNS and CDR2 is SASEGT. Germline trimming cut 6 bases from V and 3 bases from J; bases unmatched to any gene: 5. CDR3 nucleotides: TGTGCCAGCAGGACTGGGGGGGTCTACGAGCAGTACTTC. It yields the protein CASRTGGVYEQYF.

The rearrangement links TRBV20-1 to TRBJ2-2; unclear D gene. The germline V gene has CDR1 DFQATT and CDR2 SNEGSKA (reference sequence). CDR3 length: 14 residues. V lost 3 bases and J lost 4, with 12 bases in between. The CDR3: CSASRARSTGELFF. The DNA of the CDR3 is TGCAGTGCTAGTCGGGCTAGAAGCACCGGGGAGCTGTTTTTT.

The J gene is TRBJ2-3, the V gene TRBV6-2 or TRBV6-3; D call uncertain. Germline lookup yields CDR1 MNHEY and CDR2 SVGEGT. The CDR3 loop spans 17 amino acids. The germline V and J ends were trimmed by 5 bases and 3 bases, with 21 bases remaining between them. Here the CDR3 reads CASSQLSGSQATDTQYF. The CDR3 DNA reads as TGTGCCAGCAGTCAGCTATCCGGGTCTCAAGCGACAGATACGCAGTATTTT.

The rearrangement uses TRBV28 and TRBJ1-1; perhaps TRBD1 as D (5 bases). CDR1 and CDR2 (germline): MDHEN, SYDVKM. Trimming took 3 bases from V and 1 from J, leaving 18 bases between them. There are 17 residues in the CDR3. This CDR3 reads CASSFPTVDRGNTEAFF. Written as DNA, the CDR3 is TGTGCCAGCAGTTTTCCCACCGTAGACAGAGGGAACACTGAAGCTTTCTTT.

The genes are TRBV20-1 and TRBJ2-6; TRBD1 matches 9 bases. Germline V gene sequence: CDR1 DFQATT, CDR2 SNEGSKA (reference sequence). V was pared by 5 bases and J by 4 bases, with 9 bases of the junction left unmatched. This CDR3 has 16 amino acids. The CDR3: CSAYPGTGLGANVLTF. The CDR3 DNA is TGCAGTGCTTACCCCGGGACAGGGTTAGGGGCCAACGTCCTGACTTTC.

This clonotype occurred a few times. The chain carries TRBV5-6 and TRBJ2-2; TRBD1 matches 7 bases. Germline CDR1 reads SGHDT; CDR2 reads YYEEEE. This CDR3 is built from 16 residues. The junction had 2 bases not matched to a gene; V was cut back by 0 bases and J by 0 bases. Here the CDR3 reads CASSLVGQTNTGELFF. The CDR3 coding sequence is TGTGCCAGCAGCTTGGTGGGACAGACGAACACCGGGGAGCTGTTTTTT.

This clonotype was detected only a few times. This chain links TRBV11-2 with TRBJ2-6, with D maybe TRBD1 (6 bases). V was clipped by 4 bases and J by 2 bases, with 21 bases between them. Germline CDR1 and CDR2: SGHAT and FQNNGV. CDR3 length equals 19 residues. For the CDR3, the DNA is TGTGCCAGCAGCTCCGGAACGTACAGGGTGGATACTGGGGCCAACGTCCTGACTTTC. Translating gives CASSSGTYRVDTGANVLTF. Full variable domain (missing parts from reference TRBV11-2 and TRBJ2-6): EAGVAQSPRYKIIEKRQSVAFWCNPISGHATLYWYQQILGQGPKLLIQFQNNGVVDDSQLPKDRFSAERLKGVDSTLKIQPAKLEDSAVYLCASSSGTYRVDTGANVLTFGAGSRLTVL.

In this sample, this clonotype turned up many times. The V call is TRBV20-1, the J call TRBJ2-3, with 7 positions matching TRBD2. The CDR3 length is 16 residues. Looked up from germline, CDR1 is DFQATT and CDR2 is SNEGSKA (reference sequence). The V and J ends lost 2 bases and 0 bases, in that order; junction bases with no gene match: 8. CDR3 sequence (DNA): TGCAGTGCTAGACGCAATAGCGGGTCTAGCACAGATACGCAGTATTTT. Its protein is CSARRNSGSSTDTQYF.

This clonotype has more than one count but fewer than ten. V usage is TRBV7-2 and J usage is TRBJ2-5; D remains ambiguous. V lost 1 base and J 4 bases, leaving 10 bases between the germline ends. The germline V gene has CDR1 SGHTA and CDR2 FQGNSA. This CDR3 contains 14 residues. CDR3 protein: CASSLDGFLETQYF. CDR3 DNA sequence: TGTGCCAGCAGCTTAGACGGGTTCCTAGAGACCCAGTACTTC.

This clonotype was seen a few times. J is TRBJ2-7 and V is TRBV7-2; 9 bases are shared with TRBD2. The germline gives CDR1 SGHTA, CDR2 FQGNSA. The CDR3 is made up of 14 amino acids. The J segment lost 6 bases and the V segment lost 4 bases, leaving 7 bases of the junction unmatched. In DNA, the CDR3 is TGTGCCAGCAGCTCAACATCTAGCGGGACCGAGCAGTACTTC. Its protein is CASSSTSSGTEQYF.

The CDR3 loop is CASSQGNLPYEQYF. CDR3 sequence (DNA): TGTGCCAGCAGCCAAGGCAACCTCCCCTACGAGCAGTACTTC. The chain recombines TRBV14 with TRBJ2-7; no firm D call. The CDR3 is 14 amino acids. Germline V lookup: CDR1 SGHDN, CDR2 FVKESK. V lost 1 base and J 2 bases, leaving 9 bases between the germline ends.

A few counts support this clonotype. One end of the junction varies from germline; a read error may be responsible. The chain joins TRBV7-7 to TRBJ2-5, with 10 bases aligning to TRBD1. From germline, CDR1 is SSHAT and CDR2 FNYEAQ (reference sequence). This CDR3 has 15 residues. This CDR3 reads CASSPGTGVLQTQYF. The CDR3 nucleotides read TGTGCTAGCAGCCCTGGGACAGGGGTGTTGCAGACCCAGTACTTC.

This clonotype showed up many times. The V gene is TRBV4-3, the J gene TRBJ2-2; D ambiguous. Germline assignment: CDR1 LGHNA and CDR2 YSLEER. Trimming took off 1 base at V and 5 bases at J, with 14 bases between the two ends. The CDR3 has 16 amino acids. Here the CDR3 DNA reads TGCGCCAGCAGCCAAGTCGGGCAGAGTTTGACCGGGGAGCTGTTTTTT. Translated, it gives CASSQVGQSLTGELFF.

This sequence joins TRBV5-8 and TRBJ1-4; D gene unclear. This CDR3 is built from 15 residues. The germline V gene encodes CDR1 SGHTS and CDR2 YDEGEE. Trimming left V 0 bases short and J 8 bases short, with 14 bases between. CDR3: CASSLGFGLGEKLFF. CDR3 DNA sequence: TGTGCCAGCAGCTTGGGATTCGGCTTGGGAGAAAAACTGTTTTTT.

This clonotype has only a few counts. V gene TRBV20-1 combines with J gene TRBJ1-2; 8 bases fit TRBD1. This CDR3 has 13 residues. From germline, CDR1 is DFQATT and CDR2 SNEGSKA (reference sequence). The junction had 1 base not matched to a gene; V was cut back by 3 bases and J by 1 base. The CDR3 DNA reads TGCAGTGCTAGTGACAGGGGTAACTATGGCTACACCTTC. Protein product: CSASDRGNYGYTF.

This chain joins TRBV20-1 and TRBJ1-2, with D uncertain. CDR1 and CDR2 (germline): DFQATT, SNEGSKA (reference sequence). V was trimmed by 5 bases and J by 8 bases, leaving 15 bases between them. CDR3 length equals 12 residues. Here the CDR3 DNA reads TGCAGTGCTTGGACTCCACGCGGGGGCTACACCTTC. It codes for CSAWTPRGGYTF.

V usage is TRBV20-1 and J usage is TRBJ2-1, with D uncertain. Germline V gene sequence: CDR1 DFQATT, CDR2 SNEGSKA (reference sequence). Trimming removed 0 bases at V and 7 bases at J, with 13 bases between. The CDR3 spans 14 residues. CDR3: CSAREGRLRNEQFF. The CDR3 DNA sequence: TGCAGTGCTAGAGAAGGAAGACTCAGGAATGAGCAGTTCTTC.

This chain connects TRBV7-9 to TRBJ1-2, with TRBD1 matching over 8 bases. J lost 8 bases, V lost 1 base, and 3 bases had no gene match. The CDR3 is 13 residues long. CDR1 is SEHNR, CDR2 FQNEAQ, per germline (reference sequence). Written as DNA, the CDR3 is TGTGCCAGCAGCTTAGAGACAGGGGTCGGCTACACCTTC. Protein sequence: CASSLETGVGYTF.

V usage is TRBV12-3 or TRBV12-4 and J usage is TRBJ1-1; TRBD1 is a possible D gene (5 bases). V lost 5 bases and J 1 base, leaving 14 bases between the germline ends. This CDR3 is built from 15 residues. CDR3 sequence reads: CASSEPGRQNTEAFF. The CDR3 DNA reads as TGTGCCAGCAGTGAGCCGGGACGGCAGAACACTGAAGCTTTCTTT.

A few counts support this clonotype. The chain has TRBV10-3 and TRBJ2-1, with 12 positions matching TRBD2. Germline loops: CDR1 ENHRY, CDR2 SYGVKD. The CDR3 has 15 amino acids. The junction had 5 bases not matched to a gene; V was cut back by 4 bases and J by 7 bases. The CDR3 DNA follows: TGTGCCATCAGTGTCTCCGGGACTAGCGGGAATGAGCAGTTCTTC. It codes for CAISVSGTSGNEQFF.

This chain connects TRBV12-3 or TRBV12-4 to TRBJ2-1; 9 bases are shared with TRBD2. V lost 5 bases and J lost 7; bases outside the gene matches: 9. The CDR3 is 15 amino acids. CDR3 sequence reads: CASSTSGTSINEQFF. CDR3 bases: TGTGCCAGCAGTACTTCCGGGACTAGCATAAATGAGCAGTTCTTC.